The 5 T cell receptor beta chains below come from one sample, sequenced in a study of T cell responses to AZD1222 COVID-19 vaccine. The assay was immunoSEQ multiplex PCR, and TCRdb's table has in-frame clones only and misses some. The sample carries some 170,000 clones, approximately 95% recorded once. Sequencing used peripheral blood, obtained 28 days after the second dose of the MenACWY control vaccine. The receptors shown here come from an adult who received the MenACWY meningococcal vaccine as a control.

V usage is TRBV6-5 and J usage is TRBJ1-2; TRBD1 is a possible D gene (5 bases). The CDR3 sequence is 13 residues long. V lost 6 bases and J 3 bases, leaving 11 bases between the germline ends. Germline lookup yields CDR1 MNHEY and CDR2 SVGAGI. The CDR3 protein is CASRLTAYYGYTF. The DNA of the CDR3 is TGTGCCAGCAGGCTGACAGCCTACTATGGCTACACCTTC.

The CDR3 region is CASTLTGKNQPQHF. The CDR3 coding sequence is TGTGCCAGCACCTTAACAGGGAAAAATCAGCCCCAGCATTTT. V and J are TRBV28 and TRBJ1-5, with a weak D call TRBD1 (6 bases). V gave up 7 bases and J gave up 4 bases, with 14 bases separating them. This CDR3 is built from 14 residues. The germline CDR1 and CDR2 sequences are MDHEN and SYDVKM.

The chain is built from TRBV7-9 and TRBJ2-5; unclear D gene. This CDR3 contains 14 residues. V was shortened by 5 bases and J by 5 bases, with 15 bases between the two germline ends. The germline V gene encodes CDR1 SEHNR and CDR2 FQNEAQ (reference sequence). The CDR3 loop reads CASSPDGPRETQYF. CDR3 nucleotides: TGTGCCAGCAGCCCGGACGGACCTCGGGAGACCCAGTACTTC. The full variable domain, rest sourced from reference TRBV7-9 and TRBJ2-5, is DTGVSQNPRHKITKRGQNVTFRCDPISEHNRLYWYRQTLGQGPEFLTYFQNEAQLEKSRLLSDRFSAERPKGSFSTLEIQRTEQGDSAMYLCASSPDGPRETQYFGPGTRLLVL.

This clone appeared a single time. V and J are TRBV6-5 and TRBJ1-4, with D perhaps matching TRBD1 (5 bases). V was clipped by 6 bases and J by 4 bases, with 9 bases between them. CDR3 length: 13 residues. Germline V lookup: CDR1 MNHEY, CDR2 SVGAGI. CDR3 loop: CASSSTVNEKLFF. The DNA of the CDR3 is TGTGCCAGCAGCTCGACAGTTAATGAAAAACTGTTTTTT.

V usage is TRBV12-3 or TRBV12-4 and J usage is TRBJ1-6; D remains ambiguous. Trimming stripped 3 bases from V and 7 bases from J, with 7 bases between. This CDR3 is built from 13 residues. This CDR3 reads CASSLEGNSPLHF. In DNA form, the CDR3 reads TGTGCCAGCAGTTTGGAAGGCAATTCACCCCTCCACTTT.